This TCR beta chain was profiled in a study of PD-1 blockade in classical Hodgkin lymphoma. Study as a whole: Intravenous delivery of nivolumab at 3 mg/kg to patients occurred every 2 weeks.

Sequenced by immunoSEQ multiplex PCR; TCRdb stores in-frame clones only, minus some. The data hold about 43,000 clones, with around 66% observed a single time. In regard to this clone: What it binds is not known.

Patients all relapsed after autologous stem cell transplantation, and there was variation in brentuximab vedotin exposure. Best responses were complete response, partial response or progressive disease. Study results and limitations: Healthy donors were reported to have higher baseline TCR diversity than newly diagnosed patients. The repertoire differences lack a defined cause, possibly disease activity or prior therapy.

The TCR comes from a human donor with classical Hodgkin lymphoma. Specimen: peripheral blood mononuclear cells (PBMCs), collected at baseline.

The CDR3 DNA reads as TGTGCCAGCAGTTTTAGAGAGGAAGCTTTCTTT. Its translation is CASSFREEAFF. This chain uses TRBV28 with TRBJ1-1; D is ambiguous. CDR1 and CDR2 (germline): MDHEN, SYDVKM. The CDR3 totals 11 residues. Trimming cost V 3 bases and J 8 bases, with 7 bases left between them.